This T cell receptor (beta chain) is from a study of T cell responses to AZD1222 COVID-19 vaccine. Overall study results and limits: Unmutated regions of variants are reportedly targeted by nearly half of spike-specific TCRs. Mapped onto spike, vaccine-associated CD4 TCRs spanned it and were dominant at 160-218 and 743-854. Spike-specific TCR breadth and depth rose after two AZD1222 doses.

This clone was seen once. Antigen unknown. Generated by immunoSEQ multiplex PCR, the TCRdb table keeps only in-frame clones and is missing some. The table records over 150,000 clones, 90% to 95% of them present only once. It was second doses at about 4 or about 12 weeks that were pooled. The trim removed 8 bases at V and 2 bases at J, leaving 5 bases unmatched. CDR1 is MNHEY, CDR2 SMNVEV, per germline (reference sequence). The CDR3 runs 14 residues. The sequence was collected from an adult who received the AZD1222 COVID-19 vaccine. V gene TRBV27 combines with J gene TRBJ1-5; 8 positions agree with TRBD1. The sequenced sample was peripheral blood, obtained 28 days after the second AZD1222 dose. CDR3 sequence: CASGQGAGNQPQHF. Written as DNA, the CDR3 is TGTGCCAGCGGGCAGGGGGCTGGCAATCAGCCCCAGCATTTT.